This is a list of T cell receptor beta chains from one sample in a study of cytotoxic CD8 clonotypes in ibrutinib-treated CLL. The method was immunoSEQ multiplex PCR; TCRdb's version includes in-frame clones alone and lacks a portion of them. Seen here are 65,000 to 90,000 clones, approximately 82% observed once, and the top ten hold 35% to 45%. Here the sequenced sample was PBMCs, taken after 24 months of ibrutinib treatment. The origin of the receptors is a human donor with chronic lymphocytic leukemia. The CDR3 runs from the conserved cysteine through the conserved F or W. D genes are given only for firm matches. Rows give clone size only sometimes, using once, few, many, or a class for an expanded clone.

clone_size: -; j_call: TRBJ2-2; d_call: -; v_call: TRBV10-2; cdr3_nt: TGCGCCAGCGCCGGGCCAAACACCGGGGAGCTGTTTTTT; cdr3_aa: CASAGPNTGELFF
clone_size: -; j_call: TRBJ2-7; d_call: TRBD1; v_call: TRBV4-1; cdr3_nt: TGCGCCAGCAGCCAACTTACGAGGGGACAGGGGAGAAGTTACGAGCAGTACTTC; cdr3_aa: CASSQLTRGQGRSYEQYF
clone_size: -; j_call: TRBJ2-7; d_call: TRBD2; v_call: TRBV29-1; cdr3_nt: TGCAGCGTTGTCGCTAGCGGTTCTTTCTACGAGCAGTACTTC; cdr3_aa: CSVVASGSFYEQYF
clone_size: -; j_call: TRBJ2-7; d_call: -; v_call: TRBV2; cdr3_nt: TGTGCCAGCAGGGCCGGGACGGGCCGGCACGAGCAGTACTTC; cdr3_aa: CASRAGTGRHEQYF
clone_size: -; j_call: TRBJ2-7; d_call: TRBD2; v_call: TRBV30; cdr3_nt: TGTGCCTGGAGGGGCAGGACTAGCGGAAGGTACGAGCAGTACTTC; cdr3_aa: CAWRGRTSGRYEQYF
clone_size: few; j_call: TRBJ2-1; d_call: TRBD2; v_call: TRBV9; cdr3_nt: TGTGCCAGCAGCGGGGGGACTAGCGCGAGGCACAATGAGCAGTTCTTC; cdr3_aa: CASSGGTSARHNEQFF
clone_size: -; j_call: TRBJ2-5; d_call: TRBD1; v_call: TRBV5-4; cdr3_nt: TGTGCCAGCAGCCTGCCGCAGGGGGCGGGAGAGACCCAGTACTTC; cdr3_aa: CASSLPQGAGETQYF
clone_size: few; j_call: TRBJ1-2; d_call: -; v_call: TRBV9; cdr3_nt: TGTGCCAGCAGCGTAGGCGGTCACGGCTACACCTTC; cdr3_aa: CASSVGGHGYTF
clone_size: -; j_call: TRBJ2-1; d_call: -; v_call: TRBV7-2; cdr3_nt: TGTGCCAGCAGCCCCGGACCCTCCAATTACGAGCAGTTCTTC; cdr3_aa: CASSPGPSNYEQFF
clone_size: -; j_call: TRBJ1-1; d_call: -; v_call: TRBV19; cdr3_nt: TGTGCCAGTAGTCAAAAGGGCACTGAAGCTTTCTTT; cdr3_aa: CASSQKGTEAFF
clone_size: -; j_call: TRBJ1-5; d_call: -; v_call: TRBV6-5; cdr3_nt: TGTGCCAGCATCAGTCGGACAGAGGGGCCCCAGCATTTT; cdr3_aa: CASISRTEGPQHF
clone_size: -; j_call: TRBJ2-7; d_call: TRBD1; v_call: TRBV6-5; cdr3_nt: TGTGCCAGCAGTTACCGTCGGACAGGGGGAAGCGAGCAGTACTTC; cdr3_aa: CASSYRRTGGSEQYF
clone_size: few; j_call: TRBJ2-2; d_call: -; v_call: TRBV6-5; cdr3_nt: TGTGCCAGCAGCCGCGACTCAATCTACACCGGGGAGCTGTTTTTT; cdr3_aa: CASSRDSIYTGELFF